The clone carrying this TCR beta chain was observed a few times. Its specificity is not known. The data were taken from a study of cytomegalovirus exposure and HLA in healthy donors. Across the whole study: Unique TCRs numbering about 87 million, obtained from HLA-typed donors, made up an early data release.

The junction had 15 bases not matched to a gene; V was cut back by 3 bases and J by 4 bases. The length of the CDR3 is 19 residues. The germline V gene has CDR1 SGHNT and CDR2 YYREEE (reference sequence). PCR employed 60 Vbeta and 13 Jbeta primers. Sequencing used immunoSEQ multiplex PCR; TCRdb keeps in-frame clones, though not all of them. The table includes under 200,000 clones, 68% detected once. Study-level points and caveats: In an earlier analysis, productive rearrangement rates for most beta V segments clustered near 90% or 30%.

The TCR comes from a man aged 45-65 years in good health and CMV-seronegative. Material: PBMCs. The rearrangement joins TRBV5-4 to TRBJ2-1; 11 bases fit TRBD2. In DNA form, the CDR3 reads TGTGCCAGCAGCTGGGGTGGAGTAGCGGGGGGGCACGTTTACAATGAGCAGTTCTTC. Translation: CASSWGGVAGGHVYNEQFF.